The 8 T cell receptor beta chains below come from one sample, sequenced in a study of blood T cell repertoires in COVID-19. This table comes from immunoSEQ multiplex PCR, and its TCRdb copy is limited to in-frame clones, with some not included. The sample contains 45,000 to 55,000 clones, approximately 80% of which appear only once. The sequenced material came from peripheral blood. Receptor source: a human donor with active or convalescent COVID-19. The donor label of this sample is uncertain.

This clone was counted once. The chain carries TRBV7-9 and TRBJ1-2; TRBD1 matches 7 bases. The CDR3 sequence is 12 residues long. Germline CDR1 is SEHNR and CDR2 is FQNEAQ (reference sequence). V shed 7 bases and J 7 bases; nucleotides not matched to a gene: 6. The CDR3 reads CASTEGALGYTF. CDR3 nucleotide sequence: TGTGCCAGCACAGAGGGGGCGCTTGGCTACACCTTC.

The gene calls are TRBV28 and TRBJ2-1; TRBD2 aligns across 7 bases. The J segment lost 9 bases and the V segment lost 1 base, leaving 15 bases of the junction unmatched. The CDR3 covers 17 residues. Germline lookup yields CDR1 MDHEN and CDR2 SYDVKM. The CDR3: CASSLSGGSIYGGEQFF. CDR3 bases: TGTGCCAGCAGTTTATCGGGCGGGAGTATCTACGGGGGTGAGCAGTTCTTC.

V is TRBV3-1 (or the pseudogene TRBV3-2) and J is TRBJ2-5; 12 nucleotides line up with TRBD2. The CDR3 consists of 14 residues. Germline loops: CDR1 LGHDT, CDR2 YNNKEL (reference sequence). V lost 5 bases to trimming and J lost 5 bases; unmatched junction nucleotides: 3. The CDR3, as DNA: TGTGCCAGCAGCGCCGGGACTAGCGGGGAGACCCAGTACTTC. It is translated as CASSAGTSGETQYF.

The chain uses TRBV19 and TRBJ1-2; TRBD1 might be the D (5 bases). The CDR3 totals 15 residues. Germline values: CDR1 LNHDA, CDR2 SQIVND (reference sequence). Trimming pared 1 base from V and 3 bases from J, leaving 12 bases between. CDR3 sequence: CASSIAWGGDYGYTF. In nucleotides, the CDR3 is TGTGCCAGTAGTATAGCCTGGGGAGGGGACTATGGCTACACCTTC.

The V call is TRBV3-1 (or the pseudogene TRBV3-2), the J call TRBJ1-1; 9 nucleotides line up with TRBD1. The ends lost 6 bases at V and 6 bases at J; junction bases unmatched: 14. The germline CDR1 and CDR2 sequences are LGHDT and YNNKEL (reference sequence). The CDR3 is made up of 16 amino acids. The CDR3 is CASRKGAGQGNPEAFF. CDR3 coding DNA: TGTGCCAGCAGGAAGGGAGCGGGACAGGGTAATCCTGAAGCTTTCTTT.

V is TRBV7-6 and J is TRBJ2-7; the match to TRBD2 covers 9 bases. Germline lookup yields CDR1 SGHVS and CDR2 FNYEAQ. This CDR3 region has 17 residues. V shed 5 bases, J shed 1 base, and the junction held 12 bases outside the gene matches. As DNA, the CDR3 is TGTGCCAGCAGCCAAAGAGCTAGCGGGAACCCATCCTACGAGCAGTACTTC. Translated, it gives CASSQRASGNPSYEQYF.

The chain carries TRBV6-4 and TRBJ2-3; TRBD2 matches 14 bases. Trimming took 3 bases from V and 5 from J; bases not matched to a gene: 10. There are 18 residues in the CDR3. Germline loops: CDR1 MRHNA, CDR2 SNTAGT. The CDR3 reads CASSDNPTSGRAGDTQYF. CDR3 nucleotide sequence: TGTGCCAGCAGTGATAATCCGACTAGCGGGAGGGCCGGAGATACGCAGTATTTT.

This CDR3 reads CASSQDSHRTQYF. The CDR3 DNA sequence: TGTGCCAGCAGCCAAGACTCCCACAGGACGCAGTATTTT. This chain uses TRBV3-1 (or the pseudogene TRBV3-2) with TRBJ2-3; TRBD1 is a possible D gene (5 bases). V was cut by 0 bases and J by 9 bases, with 10 bases left in between. Germline V lookup: CDR1 LGHDT, CDR2 YNNKEL (reference sequence). CDR3 size: 13 residues.